Given below is one T cell receptor (beta chain) in context. Its target is unknown. These data are taken from a study of blood T cells in healthy people across ages. A sample-barcoded 5' primer and a J-beta primer mix were used in a second PCR of about 6 to 11 cycles. TCRdb called the 5' RACE reads again in MiXCR, with one record for every CDR3 protein. The sample lists approximately 1,000,000 distinct CDR3 sequences; 35% to 45% were seen once. Study observations and caveats: Observed TCR beta diversity per million T cells went down as age went up. This fall followed a roughly linear course with age.

CDR3 length equals 15 residues. The TCR sequence derives from a man aged 18 to 35 in good health. The V call is TRBV21-1, the J call TRBJ2-2; the D call of TRBD1 is as the table states it, not checked on the DNA. TRBV21-1 is described as a pseudogene. Sequences were obtained from blood. The CDR3 nucleotides are TGTGCCAGCAGCAAAGGATGGCAGGGGGATGGGGAGCTGTTTTTT. Translated, it gives CASSKGWQGDGELFF.